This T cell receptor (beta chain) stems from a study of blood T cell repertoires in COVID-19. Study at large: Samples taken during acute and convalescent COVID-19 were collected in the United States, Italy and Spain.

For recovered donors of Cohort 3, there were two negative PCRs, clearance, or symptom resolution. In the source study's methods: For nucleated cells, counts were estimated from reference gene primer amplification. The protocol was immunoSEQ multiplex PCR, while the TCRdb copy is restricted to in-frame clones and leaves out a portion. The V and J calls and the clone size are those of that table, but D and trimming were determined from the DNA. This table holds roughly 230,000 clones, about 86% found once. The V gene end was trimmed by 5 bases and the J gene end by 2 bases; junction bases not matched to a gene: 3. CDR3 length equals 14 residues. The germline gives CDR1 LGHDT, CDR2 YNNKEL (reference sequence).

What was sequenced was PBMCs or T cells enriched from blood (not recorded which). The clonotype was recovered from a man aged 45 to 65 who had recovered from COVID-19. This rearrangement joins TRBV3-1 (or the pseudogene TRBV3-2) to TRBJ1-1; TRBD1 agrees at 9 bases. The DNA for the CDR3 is TGTGCCAGCAGCTTGGGACAGGGTAACACTGAAGCTTTCTTT. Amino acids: CASSLGQGNTEAFF.